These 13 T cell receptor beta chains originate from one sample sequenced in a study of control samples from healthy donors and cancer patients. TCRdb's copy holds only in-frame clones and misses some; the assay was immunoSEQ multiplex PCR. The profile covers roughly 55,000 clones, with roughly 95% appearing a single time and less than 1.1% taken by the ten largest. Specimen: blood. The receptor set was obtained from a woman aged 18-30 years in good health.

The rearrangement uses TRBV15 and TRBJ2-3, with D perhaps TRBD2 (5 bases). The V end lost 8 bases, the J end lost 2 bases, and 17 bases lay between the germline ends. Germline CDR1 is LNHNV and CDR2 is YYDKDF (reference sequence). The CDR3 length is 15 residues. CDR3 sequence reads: CATQLGGRTTDTQYF. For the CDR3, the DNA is TGTGCCACCCAATTAGGAGGACGGACCACAGATACGCAGTATTTT.

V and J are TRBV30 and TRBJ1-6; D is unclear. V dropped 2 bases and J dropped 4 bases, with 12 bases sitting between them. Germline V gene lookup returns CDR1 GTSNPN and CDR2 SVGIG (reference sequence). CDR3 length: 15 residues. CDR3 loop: CAWSTGMKYNSPLHF. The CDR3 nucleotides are TGTGCCTGGAGTACGGGCATGAAGTATAATTCACCCCTCCACTTT.

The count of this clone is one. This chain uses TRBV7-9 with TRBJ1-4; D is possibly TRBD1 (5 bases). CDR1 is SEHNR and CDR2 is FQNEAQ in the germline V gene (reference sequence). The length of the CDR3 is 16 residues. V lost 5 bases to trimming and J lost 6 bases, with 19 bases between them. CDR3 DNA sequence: TGTGCCAGCAGCCCGCCCCCCGGGGCCAAAGATGAAAAACTGTTTTTT. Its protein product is CASSPPPGAKDEKLFF.

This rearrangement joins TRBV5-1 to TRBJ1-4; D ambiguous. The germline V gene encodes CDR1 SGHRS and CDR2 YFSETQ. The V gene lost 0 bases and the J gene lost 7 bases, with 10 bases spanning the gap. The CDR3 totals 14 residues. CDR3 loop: CASSLEGGSEKLFF. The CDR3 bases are TGCGCCAGCAGCTTGGAAGGAGGGAGTGAAAAACTGTTTTTT.

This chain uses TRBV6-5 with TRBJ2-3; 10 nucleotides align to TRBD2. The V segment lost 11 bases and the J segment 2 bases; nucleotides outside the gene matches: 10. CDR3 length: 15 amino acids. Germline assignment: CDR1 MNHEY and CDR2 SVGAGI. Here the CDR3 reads CAPGERGGPTDTQYF. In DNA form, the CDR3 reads TGTGCCCCGGGGGAGCGGGGGGGGCCCACAGATACGCAGTATTTT.

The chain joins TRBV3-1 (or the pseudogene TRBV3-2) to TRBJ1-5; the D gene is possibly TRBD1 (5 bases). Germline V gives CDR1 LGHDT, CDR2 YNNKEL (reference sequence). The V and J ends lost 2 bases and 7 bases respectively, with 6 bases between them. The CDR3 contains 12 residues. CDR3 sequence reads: CASSQWDQPQHF. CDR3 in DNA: TGTGCCAGCAGCCAATGGGACCAGCCCCAGCATTTT.

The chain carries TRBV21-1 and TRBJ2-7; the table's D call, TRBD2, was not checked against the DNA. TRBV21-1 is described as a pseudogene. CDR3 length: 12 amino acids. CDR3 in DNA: TGTGCCAGCAGATCGGGGGTGAGGGAGCAGTACTTC. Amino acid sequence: CASRSGVREQYF.

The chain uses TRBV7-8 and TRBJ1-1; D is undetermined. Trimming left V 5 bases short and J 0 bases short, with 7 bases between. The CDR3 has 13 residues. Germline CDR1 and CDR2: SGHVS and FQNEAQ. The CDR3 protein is CASSRNLNTEAFF. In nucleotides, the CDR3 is TGTGCCAGCAGCCGGAATCTGAACACTGAAGCTTTCTTT.

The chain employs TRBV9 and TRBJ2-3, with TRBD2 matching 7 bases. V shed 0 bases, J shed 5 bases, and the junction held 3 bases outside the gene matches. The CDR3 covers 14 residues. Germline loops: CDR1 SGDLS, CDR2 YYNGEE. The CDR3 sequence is CASSVAGGLDTQYF. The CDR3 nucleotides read TGTGCCAGCAGCGTAGCCGGGGGGTTAGATACGCAGTATTTT.

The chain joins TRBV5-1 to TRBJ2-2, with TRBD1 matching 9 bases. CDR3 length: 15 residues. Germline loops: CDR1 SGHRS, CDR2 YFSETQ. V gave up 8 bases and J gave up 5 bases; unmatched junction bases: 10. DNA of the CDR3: TGCGCCAGTCGCCCCGGGACAGGGCGAACCGGGGAGCTGTTTTTT. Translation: CASRPGTGRTGELFF. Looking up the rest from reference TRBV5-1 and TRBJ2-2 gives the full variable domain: KAGVTQTPRYLIKTRGQQVTLSCSPISGHRSVSWYQQTPGQGLQFLFEYFSETQRNKGNFPGRFSGRQFSNSRSEMNVSTLELGDSALYLCASRPGTGRTGELFFGEGSRLTVL.

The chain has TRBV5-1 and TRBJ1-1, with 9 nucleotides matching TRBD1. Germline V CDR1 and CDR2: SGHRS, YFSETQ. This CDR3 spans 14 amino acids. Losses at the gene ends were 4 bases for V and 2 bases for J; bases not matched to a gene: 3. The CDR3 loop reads CASSETGGNTEAFF. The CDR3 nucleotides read TGCGCCAGCAGCGAAACAGGGGGCAACACTGAAGCTTTCTTT.

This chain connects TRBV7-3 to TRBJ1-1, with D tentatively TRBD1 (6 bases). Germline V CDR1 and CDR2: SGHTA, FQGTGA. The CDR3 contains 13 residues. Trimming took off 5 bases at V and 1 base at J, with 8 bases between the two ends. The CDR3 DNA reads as TGTGCCAGCAGCGAGGGACAGAACACTGAAGCTTTCTTT. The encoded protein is CASSEGQNTEAFF. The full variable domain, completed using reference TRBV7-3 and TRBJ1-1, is GAGVSQTPSNKVTEKGKYVELRCDPISGHTALYWYRQSLGQGPEFLIYFQGTGAADDSGLPNDRFFAVRPEGSVSTLKIQRTERGDSAVYLCASSEGQNTEAFFGQGTRLTVV.

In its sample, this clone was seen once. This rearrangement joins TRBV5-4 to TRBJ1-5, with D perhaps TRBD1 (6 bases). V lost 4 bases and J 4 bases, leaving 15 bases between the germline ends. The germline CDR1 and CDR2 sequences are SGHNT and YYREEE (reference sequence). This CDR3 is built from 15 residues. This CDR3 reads CASSITGLENQPQHF. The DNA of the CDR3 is TGTGCCAGCAGCATCACAGGGCTTGAGAATCAGCCCCAGCATTTT.